These 5 T cell receptor beta chains share one sample of origin, sequenced in a study of T cell repertoires in cytomegalovirus infection. Each CDR3 protein is one row after TCRdb ran MiXCR on the reads. This repertoire shows more than 150,000 distinct CDR3 sequences, under 30% found once; its top ten account for roughly 31%. The sequenced material came from PBMCs. These receptors were taken from a human donor in good health (CMV status not recorded). Some clones in this sample may be carry-over from other donors' samples.

This clonotype has just a few counts. The chain recombines TRBV12-3 or TRBV12-4 with TRBJ1-1, with a weak D call TRBD1 (6 bases). With 3 bases removed from V and 5 bases from J, the gap between germline ends came to 16 bases. This CDR3 contains 15 residues. This CDR3 is CASSFPIGGDTEAFF. The CDR3 DNA reads as TGTGCCAGCAGTTTTCCGATCGGGGGCGATACTGAAGCTTTCTTT.

The chain uses TRBV11-2 and TRBJ2-2; 10 bases agree with TRBD1. With 4 bases clipped from V and 4 bases from J, the junction kept 6 bases outside the gene matches. CDR3 length: 16 amino acids. Germline assignment: CDR1 SGHAT and CDR2 FQNNGV. The CDR3 loop is CASSYWTGGITGELFF. The CDR3 region has the DNA TGTGCCAGCAGCTACTGGACAGGGGGGATCACCGGGGAGCTGTTTTTT.

The V gene is TRBV6-4, the J gene TRBJ1-5; D unclear. Germline V gene data show CDR1 as MRHNA and CDR2 as SNTAGT. This CDR3 is 13 amino acids long. Trimming took 0 bases from V and 4 from J, leaving 4 bases between them. This CDR3 reads CASSDSPNQPQHF. CDR3 sequence (DNA): TGTGCCAGCAGTGACTCTCCAAATCAGCCCCAGCATTTT.

The J gene is TRBJ2-5, the V gene TRBV5-1, with a weak D call TRBD1 (6 bases). V gave up 4 bases and J gave up 2 bases, with 15 bases separating them. Germline V gene data show CDR1 as SGHRS and CDR2 as YFSETQ. The CDR3 is made up of 15 amino acids. The CDR3 nucleotides read TGCGCCAGCAGCCACGAAATCGACAGGCAAGAGACCCAGTACTTC. It yields the protein CASSHEIDRQETQYF.

This clonotype appeared once. V usage is TRBV4-1 and J usage is TRBJ2-1; D uncertain. This CDR3 spans 13 amino acids. The germline V gene has CDR1 MGHRA and CDR2 YSYEKL. V was trimmed by 0 bases and J by 6 bases, leaving 6 bases between them. The CDR3 loop is CASSQDQVNEQFF. CDR3 in DNA: TGCGCCAGCAGCCAAGATCAGGTCAATGAGCAGTTCTTC.